This T cell receptor (beta chain) derives from a study of vaccination and CD4 T cells after COVID-19. Study-level information: Sampling post-COVID took place a median roughly 92 days after diagnosis (range 35 to 161).

Worth noting for this clonotype: Antigen: not known.

Treatment noted: approximately nine-day PBMC culture with coronavirus spike peptide pools or control peptides (ViraFEST assay). CD4+ T cells that had been cultured provided DNA sequenced with the Oncomine TCR Beta short-read assay. A single record per CDR3 protein comes from TCRdb applying MiXCR to the PCR reads. The profile shows some 16,000 distinct CDR3 sequences, about three quarters of them singletons. This TCR derives from a human donor who had recovered from COVID-19. The specimen was CD4+ T cells from blood, cultured in vitro.

In DNA form, the CDR3 reads TGTGCCACCGGGGGGGCGGTCTCCTACGAGCAGTACTTC. Translated: CATGGAVSYEQYF. This rearrangement joins TRBV6-1 to TRBJ2-7; 8 bases align to TRBD2. J was trimmed by 0 bases and V by 10 bases; bases with no gene match: 5. The CDR3 spans 13 residues. Germline CDR1 reads MNHNS; CDR2 reads SASEGT.